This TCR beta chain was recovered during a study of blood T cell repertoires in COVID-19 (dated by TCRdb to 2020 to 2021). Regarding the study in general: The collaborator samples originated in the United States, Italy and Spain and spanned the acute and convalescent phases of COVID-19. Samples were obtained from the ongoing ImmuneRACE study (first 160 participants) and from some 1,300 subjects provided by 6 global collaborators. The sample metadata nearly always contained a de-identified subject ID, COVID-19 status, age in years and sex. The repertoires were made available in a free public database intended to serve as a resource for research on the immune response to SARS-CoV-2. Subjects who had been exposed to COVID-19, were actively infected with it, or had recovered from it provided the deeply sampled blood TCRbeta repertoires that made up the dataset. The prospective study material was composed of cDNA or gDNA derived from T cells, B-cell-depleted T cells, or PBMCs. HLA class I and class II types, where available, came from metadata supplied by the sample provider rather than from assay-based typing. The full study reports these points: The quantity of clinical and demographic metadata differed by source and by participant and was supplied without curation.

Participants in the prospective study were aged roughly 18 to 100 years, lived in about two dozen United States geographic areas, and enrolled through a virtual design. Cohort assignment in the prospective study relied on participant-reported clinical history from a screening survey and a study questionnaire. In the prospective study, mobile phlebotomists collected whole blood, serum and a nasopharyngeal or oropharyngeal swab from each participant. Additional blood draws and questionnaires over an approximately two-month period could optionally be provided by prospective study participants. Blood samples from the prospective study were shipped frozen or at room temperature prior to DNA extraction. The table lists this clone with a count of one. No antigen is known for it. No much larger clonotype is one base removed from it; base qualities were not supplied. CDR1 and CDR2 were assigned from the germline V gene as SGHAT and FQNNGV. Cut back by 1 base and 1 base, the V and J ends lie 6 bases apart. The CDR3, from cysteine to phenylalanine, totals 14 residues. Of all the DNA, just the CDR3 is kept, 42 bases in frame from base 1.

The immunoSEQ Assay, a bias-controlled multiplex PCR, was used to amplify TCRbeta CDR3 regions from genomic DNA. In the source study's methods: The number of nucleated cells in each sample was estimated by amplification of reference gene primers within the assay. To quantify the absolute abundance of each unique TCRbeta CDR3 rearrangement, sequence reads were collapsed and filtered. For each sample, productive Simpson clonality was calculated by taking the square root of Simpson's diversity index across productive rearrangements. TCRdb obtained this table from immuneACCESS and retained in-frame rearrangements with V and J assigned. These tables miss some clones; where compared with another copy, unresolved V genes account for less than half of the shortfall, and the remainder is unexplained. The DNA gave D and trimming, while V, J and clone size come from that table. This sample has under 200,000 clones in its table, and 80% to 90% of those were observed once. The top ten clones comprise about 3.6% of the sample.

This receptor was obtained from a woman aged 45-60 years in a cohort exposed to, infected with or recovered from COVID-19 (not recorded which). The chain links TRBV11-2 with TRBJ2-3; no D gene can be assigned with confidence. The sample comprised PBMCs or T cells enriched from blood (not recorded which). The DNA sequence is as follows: TGTGCCAGCAGCTTAGCGTTCCGCACAGATACGCAGTATTTT. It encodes CASSLAFRTDTQYF.